This TCR beta chain is drawn from a study of blood T cell repertoires in COVID-19. CDR1 is MGHRA and CDR2 is YSYEKL in the germline V gene. This CDR3 has 14 residues. V shed 4 bases and J shed 1 base, with 10 bases lying between them. Only in-frame clones appear in the TCRdb table, and some are missing; sequencing was by immunoSEQ multiplex PCR. The sample yields about 170,000 clones, about 79% seen once. Sequenced: PBMCs or T cells enriched from blood (not recorded which). The receptor was isolated from a man over 45 who had recovered from COVID-19. The chain links TRBV4-1 to TRBJ1-1; D uncertain. This CDR3 is CASSLPGRNTEAFF. Written as DNA, the CDR3 is TGCGCCAGCAGCCTCCCTGGGAGGAACACTGAAGCTTTCTTT.